The 28 T cell receptor beta chains presented below share a single source sample, sequenced in a study of cytomegalovirus exposure and HLA in healthy donors. The study ran its PCR with 60 Vbeta and 13 Jbeta primers. Some clones are missing from TCRdb's copy, which holds only in-frame ones; the method was immunoSEQ multiplex PCR. The sample contains more than 150,000 clones, more than 75% of which appear only once. The sequenced sample was PBMCs. The receptors come from a young woman in good health and CMV-seronegative.

The chain couples TRBV7-9 to TRBJ2-7; D might be TRBD1 (6 bases). CDR3 length: 15 amino acids. Germline V gene sequence: CDR1 SEHNR, CDR2 FQNEAQ (reference sequence). V dropped 3 bases and J dropped 2 bases, with 14 bases sitting between them. CDR3 nucleotides: TGTGCCAGCAGCTTTGAACCACAGGGCCCCTACGAGCAGTACTTC. Protein sequence: CASSFEPQGPYEQYF.

J is TRBJ1-4 and V is TRBV9; tentatively, D is TRBD1 (6 bases). Between the trimmed V and J ends, which lost 2 bases and 7 bases, there was a span of 18 bases. The CDR3 runs 16 residues. Per germline, CDR1 SGDLS and CDR2 YYNGEE. CDR3 region: CASSVGAGGGGEKLFF. CDR3 coding DNA: TGTGCCAGCAGCGTGGGGGCGGGAGGCGGGGGTGAAAAACTGTTTTTT.

V gene TRBV4-1 combines with J gene TRBJ2-5; TRBD2 aligns across 13 bases. CDR3 size: 15 residues. Germline lookup yields CDR1 MGHRA and CDR2 YSYEKL. Trimming took 4 bases from V and 5 from J; bases not matched to a gene: 4. The CDR3 spells CASSPGLAGKETQYF. DNA for the CDR3: TGCGCCAGCAGCCCGGGACTAGCGGGGAAGGAGACCCAGTACTTC.

This sequence joins TRBV11-2 and TRBJ2-7; 9 nucleotides align to TRBD2. The V gene's germline CDR1 is SGHAT and CDR2 FQNNGV. V shed 1 base, J shed 4 bases, and the junction held 11 bases outside the gene matches. CDR3 length: 17 amino acids. The CDR3 DNA reads as TGTGCCAGCAGCTTAGTGCCGGGACTAGCACTTAAGTACGAGCAGTACTTC. It specifies CASSLVPGLALKYEQYF. The full variable domain, completed using reference TRBV11-2 and TRBJ2-7, is EAGVAQSPRYKIIEKRQSVAFWCNPISGHATLYWYQQILGQGPKLLIQFQNNGVVDDSQLPKDRFSAERLKGVDSTLKIQPAKLEDSAVYLCASSLVPGLALKYEQYFGPGTRLTVT.

This chain links TRBV18 with TRBJ1-2; 9 nucleotides line up with TRBD1. The junction had 5 bases not matched to a gene; V was cut back by 5 bases and J by 4 bases. The CDR3 runs 14 residues. In germline, CDR1 is KGHSH, CDR2 LQKENI. CDR3 loop: CASSSGTGSYGYTF. The CDR3 DNA sequence: TGTGCCAGCTCATCTGGGACAGGGAGCTATGGCTACACCTTC.

The rearrangement links TRBV1 to TRBJ2-5; the table's D gene call, TRBD2, was not cross checked with the DNA. TRBV1 corresponds to a pseudogene. The CDR3 consists of 14 residues. The CDR3 sequence is CTSSQISNGETQYF. Here the CDR3 DNA reads TGCACCAGCAGCCAGATAAGCAACGGAGAGACCCAGTACTTC.

The chain has TRBV5-1 and TRBJ2-7, with TRBD1 matching over 7 bases. With V trimmed by 7 bases and J by 5 bases, 9 bases remained unmatched. Germline V gene sequence: CDR1 SGHRS, CDR2 YFSETQ. This CDR3 spans 13 amino acids. The CDR3, as DNA: TGCGCCAGCGGTCCCATCGGACAGGACGAGCAGTACTTC. This encodes CASGPIGQDEQYF.

This clone was found once. The chain carries TRBV27 and TRBJ2-7, with 9 bases matching TRBD2. V dropped 6 bases and J dropped 1; count of bases not matched to a gene: 10. Per the germline V gene, CDR1 is MNHEY and CDR2 is SMNVEV (reference sequence). The CDR3 extends over 16 amino acids. The chain's CDR3 is CASSLTSGFKSYEQYF. Written as DNA, the CDR3 is TGTGCCAGCAGCCTGACTAGCGGTTTTAAATCCTACGAGCAGTACTTC.

The chain links TRBV15 to TRBJ2-6; D is perhaps TRBD2 (6 bases). The CDR3 totals 17 residues. Germline V lookup: CDR1 LNHNV, CDR2 YYDKDF (reference sequence). The germline V and J ends were trimmed by 5 bases and 2 bases, with 16 bases remaining between them. CDR3 DNA: TGTGCCACCAGCCCCCTCCGAGGAGGGCCTGGGGCCAACGTCCTGACTTTC. This sequence encodes CATSPLRGGPGANVLTF.

Remarks on this clone: At one of its ends the junction is not consistent with the germline gene, which may arise from a read error. The V and J genes are TRBV28 and TRBJ2-3, with 7 positions matching TRBD2. There are 15 residues in the CDR3. Germline loops: CDR1 MDHEN, CDR2 SYDVKM. The CDR3 coding sequence is TGTGCCAGCAGGTTATCGGGGGGAGGGGAAGATACGCAGTATTTT. Its translation is CASRLSGGGEDTQYF.

This clone showed up just a few times. The gene calls are TRBV27 and TRBJ1-2; no clear D gene. The CDR3 is made up of 15 amino acids. V shed 5 bases and J shed 2 bases, with 15 bases lying between them. Germline CDR1 MNHEY, CDR2 SMNVEV (reference sequence). The CDR3, as DNA: TGTGCCAGCAGTCCTTATGGAGCCCAGAACTATGGCTACACCTTC. Translated, it gives CASSPYGAQNYGYTF.

The chain is built from TRBV19 and TRBJ2-7, with 10 bases lining up with TRBD2. Trimming at V came to 5 bases and at J to 1 base, leaving 5 bases not matched to a gene. Germline V gene lookup returns CDR1 LNHDA and CDR2 SQIVND (reference sequence). This CDR3 is built from 15 residues. In DNA, the CDR3 is TGTGCCAGTAGTGCCTGGACTAGCGGTTCCTACGAGCAGTACTTC. Residues: CASSAWTSGSYEQYF.

The gene calls are TRBV6-6 and TRBJ1-3; unclear D gene. This CDR3 comprises 15 residues. Germline CDR1 reads MNHNY; CDR2 reads SVGAGI (reference sequence). V was clipped by 0 bases and J by 4 bases, with 10 bases between them. CDR3 DNA sequence: TGTGCCAGCAGTTACTCTTCTGTGCAGGGAAACACCATATATTTT. It yields the protein CASSYSSVQGNTIYF.

The V gene is TRBV28, the J gene TRBJ2-5; a weak D match, TRBD2 (5 bases). The V end was cut by 6 bases, the J end by 2 bases, with 10 bases between. Germline V gene sequence: CDR1 MDHEN, CDR2 SYDVKM. CDR3 length: 13 residues. The CDR3 here is CASREDGQETQYF. The CDR3, as DNA: TGTGCCAGCAGGGAGGACGGTCAAGAGACCCAGTACTTC.

This sequence joins TRBV28 and TRBJ2-7; TRBD1 aligns across 7 bases. The V and J ends lost 4 bases and 3 bases, in that order; junction bases with no gene match: 15. This CDR3 is 17 amino acids long. Germline V gene data show CDR1 as MDHEN and CDR2 as SYDVKM. The CDR3 loop is CASSSSGTDALYYEQYF. As DNA, the CDR3 is TGTGCCAGCAGTTCGTCCGGGACAGACGCCCTTTACTACGAGCAGTACTTC.

The rearrangement links TRBV19 to TRBJ1-5, with 8 nucleotides matching TRBD1. The CDR3 runs 15 residues. CDR1 and CDR2 (germline): LNHDA, SQIVND (reference sequence). The V and J ends lost 10 bases and 7 bases, in that order; junction bases with no gene match: 15. In DNA, the CDR3 is TGTGCCACTCAGCCCGTCAGGGGGCTGGGACAGCCCCAGCATTTT. Amino acids: CATQPVRGLGQPQHF.

The chain couples TRBV5-1 to TRBJ2-7, with D perhaps TRBD2 (5 bases). The V gene's germline CDR1 is SGHRS and CDR2 YFSETQ. The CDR3 totals 11 residues. Trimming left V 3 bases short and J 6 bases short, with 7 bases between. The CDR3: CASSSGVEQYF. CDR3 nucleotide sequence: TGCGCCAGCAGCTCCGGGGTCGAGCAGTACTTC.

This clone was observed a single time. The chain links TRBV27 to TRBJ2-7; 7 nucleotides line up with TRBD1. V shed 4 bases and J 3 bases; nucleotides not matched to a gene: 3. The CDR3 covers 13 residues. Germline CDR1 MNHEY, CDR2 SMNVEV (reference sequence). CDR3 loop: CASSSRTGYEQYF. The CDR3 coding sequence is TGTGCCAGCAGTTCCCGGACAGGCTACGAGCAGTACTTC.

This rearrangement joins TRBV7-2 to TRBJ2-7; 8 nucleotides align to TRBD1. CDR3 length: 14 residues. The ends lost 4 bases at V and 5 bases at J; junction bases unmatched: 7. In germline, CDR1 is SGHTA, CDR2 FQGNSA. For the CDR3, the DNA is TGTGCCAGCAGCTCCTCGACAGGGGTTAACGAGCAGTACTTC. Translating it yields CASSSSTGVNEQYF. The whole variable domain, remainder taken from reference TRBV7-2 and TRBJ2-7, is GAGVSQSPSNKVTEKGKDVELRCDPISGHTALYWYRQSLGQGLEFLIYFQGNSAPDKSGLPSDRFSAERTGGSVSTLTIQRTQQEDSAVYLCASSSSTGVNEQYFGPGTRLTVT.

The V call is TRBV19, the J call TRBJ2-3, with 8 bases matching TRBD1. CDR1 is LNHDA and CDR2 is SQIVND in the germline V gene (reference sequence). There are 14 residues in the CDR3. The V gene end was trimmed by 8 bases and the J gene end by 3 bases; junction bases not matched to a gene: 7. The DNA for the CDR3 is TGTGCCAGTCAAGACAGGGGACGAACAGATACGCAGTATTTT. Amino acids: CASQDRGRTDTQYF.

The chain has TRBV5-1 and TRBJ2-2; tentatively, D is TRBD1 (6 bases). V was cut by 3 bases and J by 1 base, with 13 bases left in between. Germline CDR1 SGHRS, CDR2 YFSETQ. The CDR3 runs to 16 residues. CDR3 protein: CASSSSPGQNTGELFF. The CDR3 DNA reads as TGCGCCAGCAGCTCTTCCCCGGGACAGAACACCGGGGAGCTGTTTTTT.

The CDR3 region has the DNA TGTGCCAGTAACAGCCCGGGGTGGGACAATGAGCAGTTCTTC. This translates into CASNSPGWDNEQFF. The chain joins TRBV19 to TRBJ2-1; possibly TRBD2 for D (5 bases). CDR1 and CDR2 (germline): LNHDA, SQIVND (reference sequence). Trimming pared 7 bases from V and 5 bases from J, leaving 15 bases between. The CDR3 runs to 14 residues.

The chain combines TRBV29-1 with TRBJ2-3; TRBD1 aligns across 8 bases. CDR1 and CDR2 from the germline V gene are SQVTM and ANQGSEA. V dropped 3 bases and J dropped 3; count of bases not matched to a gene: 8. The CDR3 consists of 15 residues. Here the CDR3 DNA reads TGCAGCGTTGATCTCCCGCAGGGGGCGACAGATACGCAGTATTTT. This encodes CSVDLPQGATDTQYF.

The J gene is TRBJ2-1, the V gene TRBV9; TRBD2 matches 7 bases. The CDR3 is made up of 15 amino acids. V was pared by 0 bases and J by 8 bases, with 8 bases of the junction left unmatched. Germline CDR1 is SGDLS and CDR2 is YYNGEE. The CDR3 reads CASSVGLASGDEQFF. CDR3 nucleotides: TGTGCCAGCAGCGTAGGACTAGCATCCGGCGATGAGCAGTTCTTC.

J is TRBJ1-5 and V is TRBV2; 8 nucleotides align to TRBD1. CDR1 SNHLY and CDR2 FYNNEI come from the germline V gene. This CDR3 has 13 amino acids. Trimming at V came to 5 bases and at J to 6 bases, leaving 3 bases not matched to a gene. CDR3 coding DNA: TGTGCCAGCAGTTCAGGGGGCGTTCAGCCCCAGCATTTT. This gives the protein CASSSGGVQPQHF. The variable domain in full, completed from reference TRBV2 and TRBJ1-5, reads EPEVTQTPSHQVTQMGQEVILRCVPISNHLYFYWYRQILGQKVEFLVSFYNNEISEKSEIFDDQFSVERPDGSNFTLKIRSTKLEDSAMYFCASSSGGVQPQHFGDGTRLSIL.

The chain recombines TRBV9 with TRBJ1-5; D ambiguous. The CDR3 runs 13 residues. Per germline, CDR1 SGDLS and CDR2 YYNGEE. Trimming removed 0 bases from V and 7 bases from J, with 8 bases in between. DNA of the CDR3: TGTGCCAGCAGCGTAGAGGTGGGCCAGCCCCAGCATTTT. Translation: CASSVEVGQPQHF.

In regard to this clone: Other DNA variants within this sample encode the same CDR3. The V and J genes are TRBV4-1 and TRBJ2-7; 7 bases agree with TRBD2. The V gene's germline CDR1 is MGHRA and CDR2 YSYEKL. This CDR3 region has 14 residues. The J segment lost 5 bases and the V segment lost 3 bases, leaving 7 bases of the junction unmatched. Here the CDR3 reads CASSQVASGDEQYF. The CDR3 DNA is TGCGCCAGCAGCCAGGTTGCTAGCGGTGACGAGCAGTACTTC.

The chain combines TRBV28 with TRBJ1-5; no clear D. The V and J ends lost 3 bases and 1 base respectively, with 13 bases between them. The CDR3 is made up of 16 amino acids. The germline V gene encodes CDR1 MDHEN and CDR2 SYDVKM. CDR3 sequence reads: CASSFAAHGSNQPQHF. The CDR3 bases are TGTGCCAGCAGTTTTGCCGCCCACGGGAGCAATCAGCCCCAGCATTTT.